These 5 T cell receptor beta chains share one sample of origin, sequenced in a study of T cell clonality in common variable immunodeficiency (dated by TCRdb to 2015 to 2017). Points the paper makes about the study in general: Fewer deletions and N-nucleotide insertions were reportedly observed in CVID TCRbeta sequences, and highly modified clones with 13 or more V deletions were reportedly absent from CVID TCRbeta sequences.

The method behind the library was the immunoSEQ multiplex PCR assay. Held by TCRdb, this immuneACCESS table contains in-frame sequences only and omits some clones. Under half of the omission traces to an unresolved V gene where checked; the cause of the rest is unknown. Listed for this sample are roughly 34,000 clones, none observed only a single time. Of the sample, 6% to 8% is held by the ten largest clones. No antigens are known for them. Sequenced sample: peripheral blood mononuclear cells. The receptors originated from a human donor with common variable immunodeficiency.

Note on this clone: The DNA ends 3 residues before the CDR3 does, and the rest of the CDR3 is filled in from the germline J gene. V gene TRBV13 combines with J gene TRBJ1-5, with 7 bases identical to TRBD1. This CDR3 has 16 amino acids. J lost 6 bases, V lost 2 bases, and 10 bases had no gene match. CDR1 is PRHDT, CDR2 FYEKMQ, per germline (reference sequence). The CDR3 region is CASSLTARQGSQPQHF. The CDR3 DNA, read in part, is TGTGCCAGCAGCTTAACGGCCAGACAGGGAAGTCAGCCC.

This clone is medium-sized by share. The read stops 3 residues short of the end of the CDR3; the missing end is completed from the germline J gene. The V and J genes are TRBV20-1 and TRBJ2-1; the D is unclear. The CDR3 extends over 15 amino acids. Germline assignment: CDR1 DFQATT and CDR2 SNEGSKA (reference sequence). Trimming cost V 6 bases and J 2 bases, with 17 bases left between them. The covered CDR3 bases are TGCAGTGCCTTGTTTAAGAATAGAGCCTACAATGAG. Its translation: CSALFKNRAYNE. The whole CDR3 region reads CSALFKNRAYNEQFF.

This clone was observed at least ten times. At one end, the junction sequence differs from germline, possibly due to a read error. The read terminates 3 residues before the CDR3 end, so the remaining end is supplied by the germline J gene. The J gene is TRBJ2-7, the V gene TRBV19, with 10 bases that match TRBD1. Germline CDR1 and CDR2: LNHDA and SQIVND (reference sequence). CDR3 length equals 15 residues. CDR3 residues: CASSLDRGHTYEQYF. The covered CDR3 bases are TGTGCCAGTAGTCTAGACAGGGGGCATACGTACGAG.

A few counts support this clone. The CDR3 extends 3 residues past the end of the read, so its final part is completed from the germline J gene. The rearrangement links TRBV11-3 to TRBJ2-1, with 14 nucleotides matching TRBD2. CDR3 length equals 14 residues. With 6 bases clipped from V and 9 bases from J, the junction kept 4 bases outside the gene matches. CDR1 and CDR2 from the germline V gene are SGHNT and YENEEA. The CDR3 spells CASSGTSGSGEQFF. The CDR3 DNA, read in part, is TGTGCCAGCAGTGGGACTAGCGGGAGTGGTGAG.

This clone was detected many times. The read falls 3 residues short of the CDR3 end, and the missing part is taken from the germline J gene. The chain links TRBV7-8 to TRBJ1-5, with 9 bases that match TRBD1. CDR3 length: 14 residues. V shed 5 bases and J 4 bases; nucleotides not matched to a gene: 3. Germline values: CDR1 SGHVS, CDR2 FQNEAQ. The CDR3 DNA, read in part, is TGTGCCAGCAGCCCCGGGACAGGGAATCAGCCC. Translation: CASSPGTGNQP. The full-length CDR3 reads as CASSPGTGNQPQHF.